The 22 T cell receptor beta chains below come from one sample, sequenced in a study of CD8+ T cells in alopecia areata. Following extraction, RNA underwent reverse transcription to cDNA, which served as the sequencing template. Libraries were prepared by immunoSEQ multiplex PCR; TCRdb keeps only in-frame clonotypes and omits some of them. The table records over 150,000 clones, 60% of them present only once. Treatment reported: oral pan-JAK inhibitor, 5-10 mg twice daily. The specimen comprised CD4+ T cells sorted from blood, sampled at week 24, from a patient treated with tofacitinib. Every receptor here comes from a human donor with alopecia areata.

The V call is TRBV9, the J call TRBJ2-2; TRBD2 aligns across 8 bases. Trimming cost V 1 base and J 3 bases; bases outside gene matches: 2. The germline CDR1 and CDR2 sequences are SGDLS and YYNGEE. The CDR3 has 15 residues. The CDR3 protein is CASSVQRGHTGELFF. CDR3 sequence (DNA): TGTGCCAGCAGCGTACAGCGGGGGCACACCGGGGAGCTGTTTTTT.

The CDR3 loop is CASSRTAEVAFF. DNA for the CDR3: TGTGCCAGCAGTCGTACAGCGGAGGTAGCTTTCTTT. The chain joins TRBV6-5 to TRBJ1-1; D is ambiguous. This CDR3 contains 12 residues. Germline CDR1 reads MNHEY; CDR2 reads SVGAGI. Trimming took off 5 bases at V and 10 bases at J, with 14 bases between the two ends.

The chain uses TRBV5-1 and TRBJ2-5, with a weak D call TRBD2 (6 bases). CDR1 SGHRS and CDR2 YFSETQ come from the germline V gene. The CDR3 length is 15 residues. V was shortened by 4 bases and J by 2 bases, with 15 bases between the two germline ends. DNA of the CDR3: TGCGCCAGCAGCATCGGGGACTTGCCACAAGAGACCCAGTACTTC. As protein: CASSIGDLPQETQYF.

The chain carries TRBV30 and TRBJ1-5; 9 positions match TRBD1. In germline, CDR1 is GTSNPN, CDR2 SVGIG (reference sequence). J gave up 4 bases and V 2 bases, and 9 bases lay outside the gene matches. The CDR3 runs 16 residues. The CDR3 region has the DNA TGTGCCTGGAGTACGGGACAGGGTAATTGGAATCAGCCCCAGCATTTT. It encodes CAWSTGQGNWNQPQHF.

The rearrangement uses TRBV2 and TRBJ1-2; 7 bases map to TRBD1. The V gene's germline CDR1 is SNHLY and CDR2 FYNNEI. V gave up 2 bases and J gave up 6 bases; unmatched junction bases: 6. This CDR3 region has 14 residues. CDR3 nucleotide sequence: TGTGCCAGCAGTGAACTGGTAGGGGGCGATGGCTACACCTTC. Translated, it gives CASSELVGGDGYTF.

Ten or more counts support this clone. V is TRBV29-1 and J is TRBJ1-1; D call uncertain. The length of the CDR3 is 12 residues. Germline V gives CDR1 SQVTM, CDR2 ANQGSEA. V was pared by 4 bases and J by 0 bases, with 6 bases between. CDR3 nucleotide sequence: TGCAGCGTTGCAGCAATGAACACTGAAGCTTTCTTT. Amino acid sequence: CSVAAMNTEAFF.

This clone has just a few counts. The chain recombines TRBV7-2 with TRBJ1-1; D gene unclear. Between the trimmed V and J ends, which lost 1 base and 5 bases, there was a span of 11 bases. The CDR3 extends over 14 amino acids. CDR1 is SGHTA, CDR2 FQGNSA, per germline. The CDR3 coding sequence is TGTGCCAGCAGCTTAGGAGGTTTGGGGACTGAAGCTTTCTTT. As protein: CASSLGGLGTEAFF.

This chain joins TRBV29-1 and TRBJ1-1; 9 nucleotides align to TRBD1. The CDR3 consists of 14 residues. Unmatched junction bases numbered 4, after V lost 5 bases and J lost 0 bases. Germline CDR1 SQVTM, CDR2 ANQGSEA. Here the CDR3 DNA reads TGCAGCGTTTCGACAGGGGGAATGAACACTGAAGCTTTCTTT. Encoded protein: CSVSTGGMNTEAFF.

Note on this clone: A junction end diverges from the germline sequence, so it may reflect a read error. The chain has TRBV2 and TRBJ1-2; TRBD1 matches 7 bases. Per the germline V gene, CDR1 is SNHLY and CDR2 is FYNNEI. The CDR3 length is 15 residues. The DNA for the CDR3 is TGTGCCAGCAGTGACGGGACAGCTAGGAACTATGGCTGCACCTTC. It specifies CASSDGTARNYGCTF.

The J gene is TRBJ2-5, the V gene TRBV19; 13 positions agree with TRBD2. J lost 2 bases, V lost 6 bases, and 6 bases had no gene match. CDR3 length: 16 amino acids. CDR1 LNHDA and CDR2 SQIVND come from the germline V gene (reference sequence). The CDR3 DNA follows: TGTGCCAGTAGCGAGGGACTAGCGGGGATTCAAGAGACCCAGTACTTC. It specifies CASSEGLAGIQETQYF.

A few counts support this clone. CDR3 residues: CAWSVSRTGELFF. As DNA, the CDR3 is TGTGCCTGGAGTGTTTCCCGAACCGGGGAGCTGTTTTTT. V gene TRBV30 combines with J gene TRBJ2-2; D remains unclear. CDR3 size: 13 residues. Trimming removed 0 bases from V and 5 bases from J, with 7 bases in between. Germline CDR1 is GTSNPN and CDR2 is SVGIG (reference sequence). Supplemented by reference TRBV30 and TRBJ2-2, the full variable domain reads SQTIHQWPATLVQPVGSPLSLECTVEGTSNPNLYWYRQAAGRGLQLLFYSVGIGQISSEVPQNLSASRPQDRQFILSSKKLLLSDSGFYLCAWSVSRTGELFFGEGSRLTVL.

This sequence joins TRBV30 and TRBJ2-7; TRBD1 matches at 8 bases. V was clipped by 4 bases and J by 3 bases; unmatched bases: 11. CDR3 length equals 15 residues. Germline V lookup: CDR1 GTSNPN, CDR2 SVGIG (reference sequence). CDR3 coding DNA: TGTGCCTGGAACACAGCCCGGACAGGGATCTACGAGCAGTACTTC. This encodes CAWNTARTGIYEQYF.

The rearrangement links TRBV29-1 to TRBJ1-1; D remains ambiguous. V shed 3 bases and J shed 3 bases, with 17 bases lying between them. From germline, CDR1 is SQVTM and CDR2 ANQGSEA. The CDR3 totals 15 residues. The CDR3 DNA is TGCAGCGTTGATCAAGGGAGTCGGAGGGACACTGAAGCTTTCTTT. Residues: CSVDQGSRRDTEAFF.

This chain connects TRBV6-1 to TRBJ2-2, with no clear D. The CDR3 extends over 12 amino acids. V gave up 8 bases and J gave up 0 bases, with 4 bases separating them. Germline V gives CDR1 MNHNS, CDR2 SASEGT. The CDR3 is CASESNTGELFF. The DNA of the CDR3 is TGTGCCAGCGAGTCGAACACCGGGGAGCTGTTTTTT.

The CDR3 is CASSDKQGTGVYEQYF. The CDR3 DNA follows: TGTGCCAGCAGCGATAAACAAGGGACAGGGGTGTACGAGCAGTACTTC. The V and J genes are TRBV2 and TRBJ2-7; 10 nucleotides align to TRBD1. CDR3 length: 16 amino acids. The J segment lost 4 bases and the V segment lost 6 bases, leaving 12 bases of the junction unmatched. Per the germline V gene, CDR1 is SNHLY and CDR2 is FYNNEI.

In its sample, this clone was seen a few times. The CDR3, as DNA: TGTGCCAGCAGTGAAGCGGATACGCAGTATTTT. The encoded protein is CASSEADTQYF. The chain recombines TRBV2 with TRBJ2-3, with unresolved D. V was cut by 0 bases and J by 6 bases, with 1 base left in between. CDR1 and CDR2 from the germline V gene are SNHLY and FYNNEI. The CDR3 consists of 11 residues. The entire variable domain, with the rest obtained from reference TRBV2 and TRBJ2-3, is as follows: EPEVTQTPSHQVTQMGQEVILRCVPISNHLYFYWYRQILGQKVEFLVSFYNNEISEKSEIFDDQFSVERPDGSNFTLKIRSTKLEDSAMYFCASSEADTQYFGPGTRLTVL.

This clone was seen only once. The genes are TRBV11-2 and TRBJ2-3; no definite D call. V was shortened by 7 bases and J by 0 bases, with 14 bases between the two germline ends. The CDR3 runs 15 residues. Germline CDR1 reads SGHAT; CDR2 reads FQNNGV. The CDR3 DNA sequence: TGTGCCAGCACCCTCTCGCCCTACAGCACAGATACGCAGTATTTT. It is translated as CASTLSPYSTDTQYF.

The chain has TRBV2 and TRBJ2-5, with D unresolved. Deletions cut 4 bases from V and 1 base from J, with 10 bases between. Germline V gene data show CDR1 as SNHLY and CDR2 as FYNNEI. This CDR3 is built from 14 residues. The CDR3 nucleotides are TGTGCCAGCAGTGTCGGGTCCGGCCAAGAGACCCAGTACTTC. Its protein is CASSVGSGQETQYF.

This clone was recorded only once. The chain employs TRBV4-1 and TRBJ1-5, with TRBD1 matching over 10 bases. V shed 0 bases, J shed 2 bases, and the junction held 4 bases outside the gene matches. Per germline, CDR1 MGHRA and CDR2 YSYEKL. The CDR3 runs to 17 residues. This chain's CDR3 is CASSQDFGTGGNQPQHF. The CDR3, as DNA: TGCGCCAGCAGCCAAGATTTTGGGACAGGGGGCAATCAGCCCCAGCATTTT.

The genes are TRBV11-2 and TRBJ1-6, with D maybe TRBD1 (6 bases). Trimming shortened V by 5 bases and J by 10 bases, and 18 bases separated the two germline ends. This CDR3 is built from 15 residues. Germline CDR1 and CDR2: SGHAT and FQNNGV. CDR3 bases: TGTGCCAGCAGCACCCAACAGGGACGAAACTCACCCCTCCACTTT. This encodes CASSTQQGRNSPLHF.

The chain recombines TRBV30 with TRBJ2-7, with D perhaps matching TRBD2 (5 bases). Looked up from germline, CDR1 is GTSNPN and CDR2 is SVGIG (reference sequence). V was trimmed by 7 bases and J by 6 bases, leaving 19 bases between them. CDR3 length equals 13 residues. CDR3 DNA: TGTGCCTATTCCTCGGGGTTTGGCATCGAGCAGTACTTC. Translation gives CAYSSGFGIEQYF.

For the CDR3, the DNA is TGCAGCTCCTCCGCCCCGGGCCTCTTCACAGATACGCAGTATTTT. Its protein product is CSSSAPGLFTDTQYF. The V gene is TRBV29-1, the J gene TRBJ2-3; D remains ambiguous. The CDR3 totals 15 residues. CDR1 and CDR2 from the germline V gene are SQVTM and ANQGSEA. Trimming left V 8 bases short and J 2 bases short, with 20 bases between.